This TCR beta chain is from a study of blood T cell repertoires in COVID-19. Whole-study context: Acute and convalescent COVID-19 specimens originated in the United States, Italy and Spain. Sample material is recorded as cDNA or gDNA derived from T cells, B-cell-depleted T cells, or PBMCs.

The J segment lost 6 bases and the V segment lost 7 bases, leaving 15 bases of the junction unmatched. The germline gives CDR1 SGHVS, CDR2 FNYEAQ. This CDR3 has 17 amino acids. Per the authors' pipeline: Reference gene primer amplification in the assay estimated nucleated cell counts. The assay was immunoSEQ multiplex PCR, and TCRdb's table has in-frame clones only and misses some. V and J calls plus clone size are reproduced from that table; the DNA served to infer D and trimming. The sample carries about 170,000 clones, 85% to 90% recorded once. The chain joins TRBV7-6 to TRBJ2-1, with TRBD2 identical over 10 bases. The sequence came from a man aged 45-65 years who had recovered from COVID-19. The material sequenced was peripheral blood. The CDR3 spells CASTLGGSGGAGNEQFF. In DNA, the CDR3 is TGTGCCAGCACCCTTGGGGGCAGCGGGGGGGCAGGCAATGAGCAGTTCTTC.